What follows are 6 T cell receptor beta chains derived from one specimen sequenced in a study of T cells in Graves' hyperthyroidism and ophthalmopathy. RNA transcripts provided the source from which TCR beta CDR3 regions were amplified. TCR CDR3 underwent first-round RT-PCR with the HTBI primer set. One entry per CDR3 protein, called by TCRdb with MiXCR from the multiplex PCR reads. The sample lists roughly 640,000 distinct CDR3 sequences, 16% occurring once. The sequenced material came from blood. Receptors originate from a woman between 40 and 55 years old with Graves' ophthalmopathy.

The chain combines TRBV6-2 or TRBV6-3 with TRBJ1-2; D remains unclear. CDR1 and CDR2 from the germline V gene are MNHEY and SVGEGT. V dropped 6 bases and J dropped 8 bases, with 13 bases sitting between them. This CDR3 comprises 12 residues. Written as DNA, the CDR3 is TGTGCCAGCAGCCCTGACATGTACGGCTACACCTTC. Amino acids: CASSPDMYGYTF.

The sample holds many counts of this clonotype. No DNA is shown, since the ends of the CDR3 on it are uncertain; the CDR3 is the one TCRdb lists. The V gene is TRBV30, the J gene TRBJ1-1. Inclusive of both ends, the CDR3 amounts to 12 amino acids. Looked up from germline, CDR1 is GTSNPN and CDR2 is SVGIG (reference sequence). The CDR3 sequence is CACHFGNTEAFF.

This clonotype was observed at least ten times. CDR3: CSAQRGVRYTGELFF. CDR3 nucleotide sequence: TGCAGTGCACAAAGGGGAGTGCGGTACACCGGGGAGCTGTTTTTT. This sequence joins TRBV20-1 and TRBJ2-2, with D possibly called TRBD1 or TRBD2 (5 bases each). Trimming took 6 bases from V and 3 from J, leaving 17 bases between them. CDR3 size: 15 residues. The germline V gene encodes CDR1 DFQATT and CDR2 SNEGSKA (reference sequence).

This clonotype was seen repeatedly, ten times or more. The chain carries TRBV2 and TRBJ2-1; TRBD2 matches 10 bases. CDR3 size: 14 residues. V was clipped by 8 bases and J by 5 bases; unmatched bases: 6. The germline V gene has CDR1 SNHLY and CDR2 FYNNEI. The CDR3 reads CASLLAGLNNEQFF. The CDR3 coding sequence is TGTGCCAGCTTACTAGCGGGGCTGAACAATGAGCAGTTCTTC.

V and J are TRBV20-1 and TRBJ2-3; D is undetermined. CDR3 length: 14 amino acids. Germline CDR1 reads DFQATT; CDR2 reads SNEGSKA (reference sequence). The V end lost 3 bases, the J end lost 2 bases, and 12 bases lay between the germline ends. CDR3 sequence reads: CSASVTGTTDTQYF. The CDR3 bases are TGCAGTGCTAGTGTGACCGGTACCACAGATACGCAGTATTTT.

As to this clonotype: Possible read error: a much larger clone is one base away. V is TRBV18 and J is TRBJ2-5; D tentatively reads TRBD1 or TRBD2 (6 bases each). Germline V gene data show CDR1 as KGHSH and CDR2 as LQKENI. The CDR3 contains 14 residues. The CDR3 loop reads CASSPPGGQEAQYF. The CDR3 region has the DNA TGTGCCAGCTCACCCCCCGGGGGACAAGAGGCCCAGTACTTC.